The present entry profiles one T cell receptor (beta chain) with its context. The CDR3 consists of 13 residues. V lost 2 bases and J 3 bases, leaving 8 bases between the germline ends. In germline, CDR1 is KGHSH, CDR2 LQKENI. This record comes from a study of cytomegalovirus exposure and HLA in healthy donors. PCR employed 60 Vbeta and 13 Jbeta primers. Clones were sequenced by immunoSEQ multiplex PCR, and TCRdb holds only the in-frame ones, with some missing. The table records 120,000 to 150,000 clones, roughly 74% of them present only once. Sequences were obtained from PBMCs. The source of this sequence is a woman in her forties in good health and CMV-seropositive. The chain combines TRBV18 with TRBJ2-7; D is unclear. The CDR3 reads CASSPTTNYEQYF. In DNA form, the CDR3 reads TGTGCCAGCTCACCAACAACTAACTACGAGCAGTACTTC. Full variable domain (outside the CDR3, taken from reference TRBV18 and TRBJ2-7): NAGVMQNPRHLVRRRGQEARLRCSPMKGHSHVYWYRQLPEEGLKFMVYLQKENIIDESGMPKERFSAEFPKEGPSILRIQQVVRGDSAAYFCASSPTTNYEQYFGPGTRLTVT.